What follows are 32 T cell receptor beta chains derived from one specimen sequenced in a study of cytomegalovirus exposure and HLA in healthy donors. PCR was performed using 60 Vbeta and 13 Jbeta primers. Produced via immunoSEQ multiplex PCR; TCRdb's table is partial and in-frame only. The sample includes about 190,000 clones, 60% to 80% seen only once; the top ten take about 1.5%. Sample: PBMCs. These receptors were obtained from a woman aged 18-35 years in good health and CMV-seronegative.

The rearrangement joins TRBV2 to TRBJ1-1, with D perhaps TRBD1 (6 bases). V lost 6 bases and J lost 4, with 9 bases in between. Looked up from germline, CDR1 is SNHLY and CDR2 is FYNNEI. CDR3 length: 12 residues. The CDR3 here is CASSGQSTEAFF. The CDR3, as DNA: TGTGCCAGCAGCGGACAGAGCACTGAAGCTTTCTTT.

The V call is TRBV30, the J call TRBJ2-7; tentatively, D is TRBD1 (6 bases). Germline V gene data show CDR1 as GTSNPN and CDR2 as SVGIG (reference sequence). The ends were cut back, 0 bases at V and 1 base at J, with 13 bases in the middle. This CDR3 spans 15 amino acids. In DNA, the CDR3 is TGTGCCTGGAGTGTAGAAGCACAGGGATCCTACGAGCAGTACTTC. Its protein is CAWSVEAQGSYEQYF.

The gene calls are TRBV2 and TRBJ2-7, with D perhaps TRBD2 (6 bases). The CDR3 extends over 15 amino acids. Germline V lookup: CDR1 SNHLY, CDR2 FYNNEI. Trimming left V 3 bases short and J 0 bases short, with 12 bases between. The CDR3 DNA follows: TGTGCCAGCAGTGATGGGCGGGGATACTCCTACGAGCAGTACTTC. Translating it yields CASSDGRGYSYEQYF.

The chain employs TRBV9 and TRBJ2-3; TRBD2 matches 8 bases. CDR3 length: 17 residues. CDR1 is SGDLS, CDR2 YYNGEE, per germline. The J segment lost 2 bases and the V segment lost 4 bases, leaving 12 bases of the junction unmatched. As DNA, the CDR3 is TGTGCCAGCAGCCCCCTTAGCGGGGACGAATTCACAGATACGCAGTATTTT. This gives the protein CASSPLSGDEFTDTQYF.

The V gene is TRBV5-6, the J gene TRBJ2-1, with a tentative D call TRBD1 (6 bases). V was pared by 2 bases and J by 3 bases, with 15 bases between. The CDR3 length is 16 residues. Germline V lookup: CDR1 SGHDT, CDR2 YYEEEE. CDR3: CASSFWGRLNYNEQFF. Written as DNA, the CDR3 is TGTGCCAGCAGCTTTTGGGGGCGGCTTAACTACAATGAGCAGTTCTTC.

The J gene is TRBJ1-1, the V gene TRBV30; a weak D match, TRBD1 (5 bases). The CDR3 extends over 11 amino acids. Germline V gives CDR1 GTSNPN, CDR2 SVGIG (reference sequence). Trimming stripped 1 base from V and 7 bases from J, with 7 bases between. The CDR3 protein is CAWSEGDEAFF. The CDR3 coding sequence is TGTGCCTGGAGTGAAGGGGATGAAGCTTTCTTT.

The chain is built from TRBV5-1 and TRBJ2-5, with D perhaps TRBD2 (5 bases). The CDR3 runs to 13 residues. Germline CDR1 and CDR2: SGHRS and YFSETQ. The germline V and J ends were trimmed by 5 bases and 3 bases, with 11 bases remaining between them. As DNA, the CDR3 is TGCGCCAGCAGTCTAGCCACCGAAGAGACCCAGTACTTC. Translation gives CASSLATEETQYF. Full variable domain (rest looked up from reference TRBV5-1 and TRBJ2-5): KAGVTQTPRYLIKTRGQQVTLSCSPISGHRSVSWYQQTPGQGLQFLFEYFSETQRNKGNFPGRFSGRQFSNSRSEMNVSTLELGDSALYLCASSLATEETQYFGPGTRLLVL.

This rearrangement joins TRBV15 to TRBJ1-6; D may be TRBD1 (5 bases). V lost 5 bases and J 10 bases, leaving 12 bases between the germline ends. Germline loops: CDR1 LNHNV, CDR2 YYDKDF (reference sequence). This CDR3 spans 13 amino acids. The CDR3 sequence is CATSRVGASPLHF. DNA for the CDR3: TGTGCCACCAGCCGGGTAGGGGCCTCACCCCTCCACTTT.

The rearrangement uses TRBV30 and TRBJ2-7; 10 nucleotides line up with TRBD1. Germline CDR1 GTSNPN, CDR2 SVGIG (reference sequence). After removal of 2 bases from V and 2 bases from J, the junction contained 3 bases not matched to a gene. This CDR3 is built from 14 residues. CDR3 loop: CAWSWDRGPYEQYF. CDR3 in DNA: TGTGCCTGGAGTTGGGACAGGGGACCCTACGAGCAGTACTTC.

The V call is TRBV2, the J call TRBJ1-4, with D possibly matching TRBD1 (5 bases). CDR3 length: 14 residues. From germline, CDR1 is SNHLY and CDR2 FYNNEI. The germline V and J ends were trimmed by 3 bases and 4 bases, with 9 bases remaining between them. In nucleotides, the CDR3 is TGTGCCAGCAGTGATGGGGGGATTAATGAAAAACTGTTTTTT. It specifies CASSDGGINEKLFF.

The chain joins TRBV13 to TRBJ2-7, with D maybe TRBD2 (6 bases). The CDR3 loop spans 14 amino acids. The V gene's germline CDR1 is PRHDT and CDR2 FYEKMQ (reference sequence). With 2 bases removed from V and 5 bases from J, the gap between germline ends came to 13 bases. The CDR3 protein is CASSLTSRGNEQYF. CDR3 in DNA: TGTGCCAGCAGCTTAACGAGCCGGGGGAACGAGCAGTACTTC.

The chain uses TRBV9 and TRBJ1-2; a weak D match, TRBD1 (6 bases). The V and J ends lost 8 bases and 4 bases respectively, with 18 bases between them. Germline CDR1 and CDR2: SGDLS and YYNGEE. There are 14 residues in the CDR3. CDR3 coding DNA: TGTGCCAGTGGGCGGGCGGGGGGCATCTATGGCTACACCTTC. Protein sequence: CASGRAGGIYGYTF.

The chain carries TRBV18 and TRBJ2-1; no clear D gene. The CDR3 has 14 residues. V was clipped by 2 bases and J by 7 bases, with 12 bases between them. Germline assignment: CDR1 KGHSH and CDR2 LQKENI. CDR3 bases: TGTGCCAGCTCACCATCGAGGAATGGGAATGAGCAGTTCTTC. It specifies CASSPSRNGNEQFF.

V is TRBV4-1 and J is TRBJ2-1; no reliable D call. This CDR3 has 15 residues. Germline V gives CDR1 MGHRA, CDR2 YSYEKL. Trimming shortened V by 1 base and J by 2 bases, and 9 bases separated the two germline ends. The CDR3 region is CASSQVSIPYNEQFF. CDR3 nucleotide sequence: TGCGCCAGCAGCCAAGTCAGTATCCCCTACAATGAGCAGTTCTTC.

This sequence joins TRBV28 and TRBJ2-7; 7 bases are shared with TRBD2. The germline V gene has CDR1 MDHEN and CDR2 SYDVKM. There are 14 residues in the CDR3. V was pared by 7 bases and J by 3 bases, with 9 bases of the junction left unmatched. The DNA for the CDR3 is TGTGCCAGCACTATAAGCGGGGCCAGCTACGAGCAGTACTTC. This codes for CASTISGASYEQYF.

This sequence joins TRBV28 and TRBJ1-4; possible D gene TRBD1, 5 bases. Trimming shortened V by 3 bases and J by 7 bases, and 12 bases separated the two germline ends. The V gene's germline CDR1 is MDHEN and CDR2 SYDVKM. This CDR3 region has 14 residues. The CDR3 sequence: CASSFQNQGEKLFF. The CDR3 nucleotides are TGTGCCAGCAGTTTTCAGAACCAGGGTGAAAAACTGTTTTTT.

V gene TRBV27 combines with J gene TRBJ1-5, with 10 bases lining up with TRBD1. The CDR3 loop spans 14 amino acids. V was pared by 3 bases and J by 7 bases, with 3 bases of the junction left unmatched. Germline V gene data show CDR1 as MNHEY and CDR2 as SMNVEV (reference sequence). The CDR3 DNA reads as TGTGCCAGCAGTTTGACAGGGGGCGGGCAGCCCCAGCATTTT. Translating gives CASSLTGGGQPQHF.

The chain has TRBV11-3 and TRBJ2-7; D is undetermined. The CDR3 has 13 residues. The ends were cut back, 1 base at V and 3 bases at J, with 7 bases in the middle. CDR1 is SGHNT and CDR2 is YENEEA in the germline V gene. Here the CDR3 DNA reads TGTGCCAGCAGCTTAGCTCCCAGCTACGAGCAGTACTTC. It codes for CASSLAPSYEQYF.

This clone was recorded only once. The chain has TRBV11-3 and TRBJ2-7; D may be TRBD1 (6 bases). In germline, CDR1 is SGHNT, CDR2 YENEEA. The CDR3 runs to 13 residues. Trimming took off 5 bases at V and 0 bases at J, with 8 bases between the two ends. This CDR3 reads CASSPRGSYEQYF. The CDR3 bases are TGTGCCAGCAGCCCCAGGGGCTCCTACGAGCAGTACTTC.

The CDR3 loop reads CASSLPGRPWDTEAFF. CDR3 DNA sequence: TGTGCCAGCAGCTTACCAGGGCGACCCTGGGACACTGAAGCTTTCTTT. The chain couples TRBV5-4 to TRBJ1-1; a weak D match, TRBD1 (5 bases). Looked up from germline, CDR1 is SGHNT and CDR2 is YYREEE (reference sequence). Trimming removed 2 bases at V and 3 bases at J, with 17 bases between. This CDR3 contains 16 residues.

V is TRBV11-3 and J is TRBJ2-1; 8 bases are shared with TRBD1. The CDR3 consists of 15 residues. V was pared by 4 bases and J by 1 base, with 3 bases of the junction left unmatched. The germline gives CDR1 SGHNT, CDR2 YENEEA. CDR3 sequence reads: CASSSRQGSYNEQFF. The CDR3 coding sequence is TGTGCCAGCAGCTCCCGACAGGGGTCCTACAATGAGCAGTTCTTC.

The V call is TRBV28, the J call TRBJ1-4; no reliable D call. The germline V gene encodes CDR1 MDHEN and CDR2 SYDVKM. Trimming pared 6 bases from V and 3 bases from J, leaving 14 bases between. The CDR3 sequence is 15 residues long. The DNA for the CDR3 is TGTGCCAGCAGCCGCGGTGAAGTCTCTAATGAAAAACTGTTTTTT. Encoded protein: CASSRGEVSNEKLFF.

The genes are TRBV30 and TRBJ1-1; perhaps TRBD1 as D (6 bases). With 4 bases removed from V and 1 base from J, the gap between germline ends came to 13 bases. CDR3 length: 14 residues. Germline V CDR1 and CDR2: GTSNPN, SVGIG (reference sequence). This CDR3 reads CAWIQDRTNTEAFF. The CDR3 nucleotides are TGTGCCTGGATCCAAGACAGGACGAACACTGAAGCTTTCTTT.

Notes on this clone: One junction end does not reproduce the germline sequence, and a read error may be involved. This chain links TRBV7-9 with TRBJ1-6; 10 bases are a match to TRBD1. The CDR3 spans 16 residues. Per germline, CDR1 SEHNR and CDR2 FQNEAQ (reference sequence). DNA for the CDR3: TGTTCCAGCAGCTCTCCGGGACAGGGGCCACTTTCACCCCTCCACTTT. This translates into CSSSSPGQGPLSPLHF.

The chain links TRBV5-1 to TRBJ2-1, with 9 bases fitting TRBD2. The ends lost 3 bases at V and 4 bases at J; junction bases unmatched: 14. The CDR3 covers 18 residues. From germline, CDR1 is SGHRS and CDR2 YFSETQ. CDR3 DNA sequence: TGCGCCAGCAGCTCACAAAACAGTAGCGGGGGCGGGTACAATGAGCAGTTCTTC. As protein: CASSSQNSSGGGYNEQFF.

V usage is TRBV5-6 and J usage is TRBJ1-2; D unresolved. Germline CDR1 reads SGHDT; CDR2 reads YYEEEE. The CDR3 covers 15 residues. V was cut by 1 base and J by 4 bases, with 14 bases left in between. The CDR3 loop reads CASSLRGNFGYGYTF. Here the CDR3 DNA reads TGTGCCAGCAGCTTGAGAGGGAATTTTGGCTATGGCTACACCTTC.

The rearrangement uses TRBV19 and TRBJ2-1; 12 nucleotides align to TRBD2. Germline CDR1 and CDR2: LNHDA and SQIVND (reference sequence). The V and J ends lost 2 bases and 6 bases, in that order; junction bases with no gene match: 2. The CDR3 runs to 15 residues. Here the CDR3 reads CASSIKLAGGNEQFF. CDR3 in DNA: TGTGCCAGTAGTATAAAACTAGCGGGGGGCAATGAGCAGTTCTTC.

V gene TRBV29-1 combines with J gene TRBJ1-1; 12 positions agree with TRBD1. The CDR3 consists of 15 residues. CDR1 and CDR2 from the germline V gene are SQVTM and ANQGSEA. V lost 6 bases and J lost 1; bases outside the gene matches: 6. This chain's CDR3 is CSVTGTGGGNTEAFF. As DNA, the CDR3 is TGCAGCGTAACCGGGACAGGGGGCGGGAACACTGAAGCTTTCTTT.

Of note for this clone: Other DNA sequences in this specimen translate into the identical CDR3. This chain uses TRBV5-4 with TRBJ1-1; 8 nucleotides agree with TRBD1. V was clipped by 4 bases and J by 0 bases; unmatched bases: 2. CDR1 and CDR2 (germline): SGHNT, YYREEE (reference sequence). The CDR3 contains 14 residues. The CDR3 sequence is CASSLDRVNTEAFF. The CDR3 DNA reads TGTGCCAGCAGCCTGGACAGGGTGAACACTGAAGCTTTCTTT.

The V and J genes are TRBV7-2 and TRBJ1-1; D gene ambiguous. CDR3 length: 13 amino acids. Between the trimmed V and J ends, which lost 2 bases and 1 base, there was a span of 5 bases. Germline CDR1 SGHTA, CDR2 FQGNSA. CDR3 sequence: CASSLNRNTEAFF. The CDR3 bases are TGTGCCAGCAGCTTAAATAGGAACACTGAAGCTTTCTTT.

The genes are TRBV7-3 and TRBJ2-2; weak D call: TRBD2 (5 bases). The germline V and J ends were trimmed by 5 bases and 7 bases, with 8 bases remaining between them. Germline CDR1 and CDR2: SGHTA and FQGTGA. The CDR3 has 12 amino acids. The chain's CDR3 is CASSPGSGELFF. CDR3 nucleotide sequence: TGTGCCAGCAGCCCGGGGAGCGGGGAGCTGTTTTTT. Full variable domain (missing parts from reference TRBV7-3 and TRBJ2-2): GAGVSQTPSNKVTEKGKYVELRCDPISGHTALYWYRQSLGQGPEFLIYFQGTGAADDSGLPNDRFFAVRPEGSVSTLKIQRTERGDSAVYLCASSPGSGELFFGEGSRLTVL.

CDR3 loop: CANPGTGTTGNTIYF. CDR3 bases: TGTGCCAACCCAGGTACAGGGACCACTGGAAACACCATATATTTT. The chain carries TRBV7-9 and TRBJ1-3; tentative D call: TRBD1 (6 bases). V lost 10 bases and J 2 bases, leaving 18 bases between the germline ends. The CDR3 covers 15 residues. Germline V lookup: CDR1 SEHNR, CDR2 FQNEAQ (reference sequence). The complete variable domain, with remaining parts taken from reference TRBV7-9 and TRBJ1-3, reads DTGVSQNPRHKITKRGQNVTFRCDPISEHNRLYWYRQTLGQGPEFLTYFQNEAQLEKSRLLSDRFSAERPKGSFSTLEIQRTEQGDSAMYLCANPGTGTTGNTIYFGEGSWLTVV.